These 14 T cell receptor beta chains were all obtained from the same sample, sequenced in a study of blood T cell repertoires in COVID-19. Sequencing used immunoSEQ multiplex PCR; TCRdb keeps in-frame clones, though not all of them. This sample has about 480,000 clones, with roughly 90% found just once. The sequenced material came from PBMCs or T cells enriched from blood (not recorded which). These receptors all stem from a woman in her thirties or forties who had recovered from COVID-19.

The chain has TRBV19 and TRBJ1-1, with D unresolved. Germline V gives CDR1 LNHDA, CDR2 SQIVND (reference sequence). V gave up 1 base and J gave up 0 bases, with 9 bases separating them. There are 15 residues in the CDR3. CDR3 sequence reads: CASSIGGSLNTEAFF. In DNA form, the CDR3 reads TGTGCCAGTAGTATAGGAGGGTCCTTGAACACTGAAGCTTTCTTT.

The chain has TRBV5-1 and TRBJ1-2, with 11 positions matching TRBD1. The CDR3 consists of 16 residues. Germline V gives CDR1 SGHRS, CDR2 YFSETQ. V was clipped by 4 bases and J by 2 bases; unmatched bases: 7. Here the CDR3 reads CASSPGQGAVNYGYTF. The CDR3 DNA sequence: TGCGCCAGCAGCCCCGGACAGGGGGCCGTAAACTATGGCTACACCTTC.

The rearrangement joins TRBV6-1 to TRBJ1-5, with D perhaps TRBD1 (5 bases). CDR1 and CDR2 (germline): MNHNS, SASEGT. CDR3 length: 20 residues. V shed 1 base and J shed 0 bases, with 22 bases lying between them. In nucleotides, the CDR3 is TGTGCCAGCAGTGAAGGGACCCAGGGTTACAGCAGCCATAGCAATCAGCCCCAGCATTTT. Encoded protein: CASSEGTQGYSSHSNQPQHF.

V is TRBV15 and J is TRBJ2-7; D not certain. The CDR3 spans 15 residues. Trimming removed 0 bases from V and 0 bases from J, with 9 bases in between. The germline V gene has CDR1 LNHNV and CDR2 YYDKDF (reference sequence). This CDR3 is CATSRDQATSYEQYF. Written as DNA, the CDR3 is TGTGCCACCAGCAGAGATCAGGCTACCTCCTACGAGCAGTACTTC. The full variable domain, completed using reference TRBV15 and TRBJ2-7, is DAMVIQNPRYQVTQFGKPVTLSCSQTLNHNVMYWYQQKSSQAPKLLFHYYDKDFNNEADTPDNFQSRRPNTSFCFLDIRSPGLGDTAMYLCATSRDQATSYEQYFGPGTRLTVT.

This chain joins TRBV7-9 and TRBJ2-3, with D possibly matching TRBD2 (6 bases). The germline CDR1 and CDR2 sequences are SEHNR and FQNEAQ (reference sequence). The CDR3 spans 12 residues. V was shortened by 5 bases and J by 9 bases, with 12 bases between the two germline ends. As DNA, the CDR3 is TGTGCCAGCAGCCTCAGGGACTTGACGCAGTATTTT. It is translated as CASSLRDLTQYF. The whole variable domain, remainder taken from reference TRBV7-9 and TRBJ2-3, is DTGVSQNPRHKITKRGQNVTFRCDPISEHNRLYWYRQTLGQGPEFLTYFQNEAQLEKSRLLSDRFSAERPKGSFSTLEIQRTEQGDSAMYLCASSLRDLTQYFGPGTRLTVL.

This rearrangement joins TRBV10-3 to TRBJ1-2; weak D call: TRBD1 (6 bases). V shed 2 bases and J shed 4 bases, with 17 bases lying between them. Germline loops: CDR1 ENHRY, CDR2 SYGVKD. The CDR3 loop spans 16 amino acids. CDR3 in DNA: TGTGCCATCAGTGAGCTAGGTCGGCAGGGGACCTATGGCTACACCTTC. Its protein product is CAISELGRQGTYGYTF.

The J gene is TRBJ2-7, the V gene TRBV10-2, with 8 bases that match TRBD2. This CDR3 is built from 18 residues. Germline CDR1 reads WSHSY; CDR2 reads SAAADI. The V segment lost 0 bases and the J segment 0 bases; nucleotides outside the gene matches: 10. CDR3 loop: CASSESGIVAGTSYEQYF. Written as DNA, the CDR3 is TGCGCCAGCAGTGAGTCCGGGATTGTAGCGGGGACCTCCTACGAGCAGTACTTC.

The genes are TRBV3-1 (or the pseudogene TRBV3-2) and TRBJ2-7; 9 positions match TRBD2. From germline, CDR1 is LGHDT and CDR2 YNNKEL (reference sequence). J lost 6 bases, V lost 1 base, and 4 bases had no gene match. This CDR3 is 14 amino acids long. CDR3 nucleotides: TGTGCCAGCAGCCAAGGCCTAGCGGGACTCGAGCAGTACTTC. This encodes CASSQGLAGLEQYF.

This sequence joins TRBV19 and TRBJ2-7, with D unresolved. Trimming removed 3 bases from V and 2 bases from J, with 11 bases in between. Germline V CDR1 and CDR2: LNHDA, SQIVND (reference sequence). The CDR3 is 14 amino acids. The CDR3 loop reads CASSIGLATYEQYF. The CDR3 DNA reads TGTGCCAGTAGTATCGGGTTGGCCACCTACGAGCAGTACTTC.

The chain recombines TRBV7-9 with TRBJ1-1, with 7 nucleotides matching TRBD1. Germline trimming cut 4 bases from V and 1 base from J; bases unmatched to any gene: 3. The V gene's germline CDR1 is SEHNR and CDR2 FQNEAQ (reference sequence). CDR3 length: 14 residues. The CDR3 here is CASSSRTGNTEAFF. CDR3 nucleotide sequence: TGTGCCAGCAGCTCGAGGACAGGGAACACTGAAGCTTTCTTT.

This clone was counted once. This chain joins TRBV27 and TRBJ2-5; 8 bases match TRBD2. Trimming removed 8 bases from V and 2 bases from J; junction bases left unmatched: 13. The CDR3 has 16 amino acids. Looked up from germline, CDR1 is MNHEY and CDR2 is SMNVEV (reference sequence). The CDR3 spells CASAQLNGREQETQYF. CDR3 coding DNA: TGTGCCAGCGCCCAATTAAACGGGAGGGAACAAGAGACCCAGTACTTC.

This clone was picked up one time. CDR3 sequence reads: CAISEGSRGNQPQHF. The DNA of the CDR3 is TGTGCCATCAGTGAAGGATCTAGGGGAAATCAGCCCCAGCATTTT. V gene TRBV10-3 combines with J gene TRBJ1-5, with D perhaps TRBD1 (5 bases). The CDR3 is 15 amino acids. Germline assignment: CDR1 ENHRY and CDR2 SYGVKD. V was pared by 3 bases and J by 4 bases, with 13 bases between.

This rearrangement joins TRBV18 to TRBJ2-7; tentative D call: TRBD2 (6 bases). The CDR3 is 14 residues long. V lost 2 bases to trimming and J lost 2 bases, with 10 bases between them. The germline V gene encodes CDR1 KGHSH and CDR2 LQKENI. CDR3 nucleotides: TGTGCCAGCTCACCAGGGACTTCCACCTACGAGCAGTACTTC. This gives the protein CASSPGTSTYEQYF.

The chain couples TRBV5-4 to TRBJ2-5; TRBD2 might be the D (7 bases). This CDR3 region has 18 residues. CDR1 is SGHNT, CDR2 YYREEE, per germline (reference sequence). Trimming left V 3 bases short and J 2 bases short, with 23 bases between. CDR3: CASSSPVGASGSQETQYF. Here the CDR3 DNA reads TGTGCCAGCAGCTCCCCGGTGGGGGCTAGCGGATCACAAGAGACCCAGTACTTC.